These T cell receptor beta chains were read from a single sample in a study of blood T cell repertoires in COVID-19. Here immunoSEQ multiplex PCR was the method, and the copy in TCRdb shows in-frame clones only, minus some. This sample yields fewer than 150,000 clones, of which around 83% are seen a single time; 3.5% to 5% belongs to the top ten. Sequenced: peripheral blood. These receptors came from a woman aged 80 or over with acute or convalescent COVID-19. Each CDR3 is given with its conserved first and last residue. Fields, in order: clone size, V gene, D gene, J gene, CDR3 DNA, CDR3 protein. The D gene is left open where the match is weak. The listing skips clone size in some rows; elsewhere it reads once, few, many or a size class.

abundance: few
v_gene: TRBV7-8
d_gene: NA
j_gene: TRBJ2-4
CDR3nt: TGTGCCAGCAGCCTATCCAGGGGAGGGGGAAACATTCAGTACTTC
CDR3aa: CASSLSRGGGNIQYF

abundance: NA
v_gene: TRBV9
d_gene: TRBD2
j_gene: TRBJ2-5
CDR3nt: TGTGCCAGCAACCTACGGGGGGACGAGACCCAGTACTTC
CDR3aa: CASNLRGDETQYF

abundance: NA
v_gene: TRBV2
d_gene: TRBD1
j_gene: TRBJ1-2
CDR3nt: TGTGCCAGCAGTGAAGCGCGCCGGACAGGGAGCGGCTACACCTTC
CDR3aa: CASSEARRTGSGYTF

abundance: NA
v_gene: TRBV28
d_gene: NA
j_gene: TRBJ2-7
CDR3nt: TGTGCCAGCAGCCGACCGGACAGAGTCTACGAGCAGTACTTC
CDR3aa: CASSRPDRVYEQYF

abundance: NA
v_gene: TRBV5-4
d_gene: TRBD1
j_gene: TRBJ1-3
CDR3nt: TGTGCCAGCAGCTTGGGGACAGGCTCTGGAAACACCATATATTTT
CDR3aa: CASSLGTGSGNTIYF

abundance: NA
v_gene: TRBV4-2
d_gene: NA
j_gene: TRBJ1-2
CDR3nt: TGTGCCAGCAGCCAACCCTCGGTAATGGGGCATGGCTACACCTTC
CDR3aa: CASSQPSVMGHGYTF

abundance: NA
v_gene: TRBV27
d_gene: NA
j_gene: TRBJ1-5
CDR3nt: TGTGCCAGCCGACAATCCAGGGTGGCCCAGCCCCAGCATTTT
CDR3aa: CASRQSRVAQPQHF

abundance: NA
v_gene: TRBV9
d_gene: TRBD2
j_gene: TRBJ2-4
CDR3nt: TGTGCCAGCAGCGTGGCTAGCGGGGGGGTAGCCAAAAACATTCAGTACTTC
CDR3aa: CASSVASGGVAKNIQYF

abundance: NA
v_gene: TRBV5-4
d_gene: TRBD2
j_gene: TRBJ2-1
CDR3nt: TGTGCCAGCAGTTATACTAGCGGTCACTACAATGAGCAGTTCTTC
CDR3aa: CASSYTSGHYNEQFF

abundance: few
v_gene: TRBV30
d_gene: TRBD2
j_gene: TRBJ2-3
CDR3nt: TGTGCCTGGAGTGTAACGAGCGGGGGCCCGACAGATACGCAGTATTTT
CDR3aa: CAWSVTSGGPTDTQYF

abundance: few
v_gene: TRBV2
d_gene: TRBD1
j_gene: TRBJ1-1
CDR3nt: TGTGCCAGCAGGCGGACAGGTTTGGGTACTGAAGCTTTCTTT
CDR3aa: CASRRTGLGTEAFF

abundance: NA
v_gene: TRBV27
d_gene: TRBD1
j_gene: TRBJ1-6
CDR3nt: TGTGCCAGCAGCCCCTCAGGGGGCAGGTTTAATTCACCCCTCCACTTT
CDR3aa: CASSPSGGRFNSPLHF

abundance: few
v_gene: TRBV19
d_gene: TRBD1
j_gene: TRBJ1-6
CDR3nt: TGTGCCAGTAGTAAGGACAGGGAAAATAATTCACCCCTCCACTTT
CDR3aa: CASSKDRENNSPLHF

abundance: NA
v_gene: TRBV12-3/TRBV12-4
d_gene: NA
j_gene: TRBJ1-5
CDR3nt: TGTGCCAGCAGTGGTAGTTCGAATCAGCCCCAGCATTTT
CDR3aa: CASSGSSNQPQHF

abundance: NA
v_gene: TRBV27
d_gene: NA
j_gene: TRBJ1-1
CDR3nt: TGTGCCAGCAGGCAAGCTGTGAACACTGAAGCTTTCTTT
CDR3aa: CASRQAVNTEAFF

abundance: once
v_gene: TRBV5-1
d_gene: NA
j_gene: TRBJ2-2
CDR3nt: TGCGCCAGCAGCTGGACTGGCGGCGGGGAGCTGTTTTTT
CDR3aa: CASSWTGGGELFF

abundance: NA
v_gene: TRBV18
d_gene: NA
j_gene: TRBJ1-2
CDR3nt: TGTGCCAGCTCACCCAGGGAGGGTAGCTATGGCTACACCTTC
CDR3aa: CASSPREGSYGYTF

abundance: NA
v_gene: TRBV18
d_gene: NA
j_gene: TRBJ1-3
CDR3nt: TGTGCCAGCTCGCCGGGAGGGGCAAACACCATATATTTT
CDR3aa: CASSPGGANTIYF

abundance: NA
v_gene: TRBV5-1
d_gene: NA
j_gene: TRBJ2-5
CDR3nt: TGCGCCAGCAGGACGGCACGGGGAGAGACCCAGTACTTC
CDR3aa: CASRTARGETQYF

abundance: NA
v_gene: TRBV10-3
d_gene: NA
j_gene: TRBJ1-3
CDR3nt: TGTGCCATCAGTGTTGCCGCCGGGAGCTCTGGAAACACCATATATTTT
CDR3aa: CAISVAAGSSGNTIYF

abundance: once
v_gene: TRBV28
d_gene: TRBD1
j_gene: TRBJ1-2
CDR3nt: TGTGCCAGCAGTTTTCCCGAGACAGGGTATGGCTACACCTTC
CDR3aa: CASSFPETGYGYTF

abundance: many
v_gene: TRBV21-1
d_gene: NA
j_gene: TRBJ1-2
CDR3nt: TGTGCCAGCAGCAAATGTTACAGAATCAGTGCTAACTATGGCTACACCTTC
CDR3aa: CASSKCYRISANYGYTF

abundance: NA
v_gene: TRBV5-1
d_gene: TRBD2
j_gene: TRBJ2-1
CDR3nt: TGCGCCAGCAGGGGACTAGCGGGCCGAAGCTCCTACAATGAGCAGTTCTTC
CDR3aa: CASRGLAGRSSYNEQFF

abundance: NA
v_gene: TRBV5-4
d_gene: NA
j_gene: TRBJ1-1
CDR3nt: TGTGCCAGCAGCCCCGGACAGCCGAACACTGAAGCTTTCTTT
CDR3aa: CASSPGQPNTEAFF

abundance: NA
v_gene: TRBV19
d_gene: NA
j_gene: TRBJ2-7
CDR3nt: TGTGCCAGTAGTCCCCAAGGACACGGCTACGAGCAGTACTTC
CDR3aa: CASSPQGHGYEQYF

abundance: NA
v_gene: TRBV25-1
d_gene: NA
j_gene: TRBJ1-2
CDR3nt: TGTGCCAGCAGTGAAAGCGGTGTAGCGGGTCCTGGCTACACCTTC
CDR3aa: CASSESGVAGPGYTF

abundance: NA
v_gene: TRBV15
d_gene: NA
j_gene: TRBJ1-2
CDR3nt: TGTGCCACCAGCAGAGATCAGGGCGCCGGCTATGGCTACACCTTC
CDR3aa: CATSRDQGAGYGYTF

abundance: NA
v_gene: TRBV5-4
d_gene: NA
j_gene: TRBJ1-2
CDR3nt: TGTGCCAGCAGCTTGGTTACAGCTTCCTATGGCTACACCTTC
CDR3aa: CASSLVTASYGYTF

abundance: NA
v_gene: TRBV24-1
d_gene: TRBD1
j_gene: TRBJ2-1
CDR3nt: TGTGCCACCAGTGATTTCTGGCATGGGACAGGTAGCAATGAGCAGTTCTTC
CDR3aa: CATSDFWHGTGSNEQFF

abundance: few
v_gene: TRBV19
d_gene: NA
j_gene: TRBJ1-2
CDR3nt: TGTGCCAGTAGTATCACCCCAGATGACTATGGCTACACCTTC
CDR3aa: CASSITPDDYGYTF

abundance: NA
v_gene: TRBV28
d_gene: TRBD1
j_gene: TRBJ1-6
CDR3nt: TGTGCCAGCAGGGGGACAGGGGCGGGTCTTTCACCCCTCCACTTT
CDR3aa: CASRGTGAGLSPLHF

abundance: NA
v_gene: TRBV5-6
d_gene: TRBD1
j_gene: TRBJ1-5
CDR3nt: TGTGCCAGCAGCTTGGGACAGGGGTATCAGCCCCAGCATTTT
CDR3aa: CASSLGQGYQPQHF